The entry that follows covers one TCR beta chain sequence. Here immunoSEQ multiplex PCR was the method, and the copy in TCRdb shows in-frame clones only, minus some. The data show about 350,000 clones, with 75% to 90% seen just once and approximately 4.5% held by the top ten. This entry comes from a study of Ad26.COV2.S vaccination and SARS-CoV-2 variants. As to treatment: around 19 received Ad26.COV2.S at low or high dose, single or two shots; about 5 received placebo; per-sample allocation not given. It was on day 63 after the first vaccine or placebo injection that samples were taken. The specimen comprised peripheral blood, sampled in a trial of Ad26.COV2.S vaccine versus placebo. This clonotype was obtained from a person aged 18-65 years who received the Ad26.COV2.S COVID-19 vaccine or a placebo.

CDR3 nucleotide sequence: TGTGCCAGTAACGATGGGACAGGGGGCAGGTACAATGAGCAGTTCTTC. It specifies CASNDGTGGRYNEQFF. This chain joins TRBV19 and TRBJ2-1, with 12 bases fitting TRBD1. CDR1 and CDR2 (germline): LNHDA, SQIVND (reference sequence). The V and J ends lost 7 bases and 4 bases, in that order; junction bases with no gene match: 8. The CDR3 has 16 amino acids.